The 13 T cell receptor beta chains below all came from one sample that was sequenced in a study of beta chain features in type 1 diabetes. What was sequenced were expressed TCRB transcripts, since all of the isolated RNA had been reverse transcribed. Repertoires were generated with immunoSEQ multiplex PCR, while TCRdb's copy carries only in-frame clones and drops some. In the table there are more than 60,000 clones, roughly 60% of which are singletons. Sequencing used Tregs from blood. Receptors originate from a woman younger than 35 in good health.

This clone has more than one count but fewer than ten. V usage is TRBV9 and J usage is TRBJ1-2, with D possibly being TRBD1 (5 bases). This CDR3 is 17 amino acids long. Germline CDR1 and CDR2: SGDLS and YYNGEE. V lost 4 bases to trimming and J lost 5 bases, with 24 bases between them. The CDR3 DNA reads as TGTGCCAGCAGCTCGGGGGACCACTTGACAGCCGTGTATGGCTACACCTTC. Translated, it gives CASSSGDHLTAVYGYTF.

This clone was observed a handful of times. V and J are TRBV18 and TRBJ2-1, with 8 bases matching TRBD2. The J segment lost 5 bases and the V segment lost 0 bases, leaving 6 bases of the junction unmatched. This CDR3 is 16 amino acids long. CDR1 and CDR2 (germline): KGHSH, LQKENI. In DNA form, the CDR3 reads TGTGCCAGCTCACCACCGACCGGACTAGCAGACAATGAGCAGTTCTTC. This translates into CASSPPTGLADNEQFF.

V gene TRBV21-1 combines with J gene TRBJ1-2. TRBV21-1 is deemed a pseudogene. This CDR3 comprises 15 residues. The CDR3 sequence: CASSNSGTFNYGYTF. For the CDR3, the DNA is TGTGCCAGCAGCAATAGCGGCACGTTCAACTATGGCTACACCTTC.

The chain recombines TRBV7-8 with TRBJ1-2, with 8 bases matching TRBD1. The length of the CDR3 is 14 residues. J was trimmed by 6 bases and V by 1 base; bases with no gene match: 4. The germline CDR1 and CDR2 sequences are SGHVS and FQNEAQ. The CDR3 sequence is CASSLGQGRDGYTF. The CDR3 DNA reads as TGTGCCAGCAGCTTAGGACAGGGGAGAGATGGCTACACCTTC.

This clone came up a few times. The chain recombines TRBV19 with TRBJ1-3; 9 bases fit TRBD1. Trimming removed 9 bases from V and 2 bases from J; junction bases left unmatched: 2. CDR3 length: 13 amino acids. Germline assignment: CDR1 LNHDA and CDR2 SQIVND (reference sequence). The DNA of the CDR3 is TGTGCCAGCACAGGGGGCACTGGAAACACCATATATTTT. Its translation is CASTGGTGNTIYF.

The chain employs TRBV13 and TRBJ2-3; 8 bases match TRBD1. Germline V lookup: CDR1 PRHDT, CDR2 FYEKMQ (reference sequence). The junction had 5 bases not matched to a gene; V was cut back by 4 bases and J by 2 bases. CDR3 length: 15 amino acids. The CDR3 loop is CASSWRQGFTDTQYF. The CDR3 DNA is TGTGCCAGCAGCTGGCGACAGGGGTTCACAGATACGCAGTATTTT.

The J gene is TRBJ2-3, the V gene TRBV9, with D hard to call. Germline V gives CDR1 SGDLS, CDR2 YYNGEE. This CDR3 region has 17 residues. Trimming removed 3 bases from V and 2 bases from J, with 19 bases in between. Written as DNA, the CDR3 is TGTGCCAGCAGCGCCAGGTTAACGCCCCTTAACACAGATACGCAGTATTTT. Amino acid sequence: CASSARLTPLNTDTQYF.

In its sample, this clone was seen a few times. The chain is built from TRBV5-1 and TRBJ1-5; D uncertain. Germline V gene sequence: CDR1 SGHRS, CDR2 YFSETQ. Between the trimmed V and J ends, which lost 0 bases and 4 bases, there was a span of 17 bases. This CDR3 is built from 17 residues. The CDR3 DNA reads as TGCGCCAGCAGCTTGGTGCCGTTGGGCAGGCTGAATCAGCCCCAGCATTTT. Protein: CASSLVPLGRLNQPQHF.

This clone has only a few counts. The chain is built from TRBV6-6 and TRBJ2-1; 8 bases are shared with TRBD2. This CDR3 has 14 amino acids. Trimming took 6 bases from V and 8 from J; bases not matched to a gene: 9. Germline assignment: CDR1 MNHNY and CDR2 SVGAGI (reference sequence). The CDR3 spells CASRPGLDVYEQFF. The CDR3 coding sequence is TGTGCCAGCAGACCGGGACTAGATGTCTATGAGCAGTTCTTC.

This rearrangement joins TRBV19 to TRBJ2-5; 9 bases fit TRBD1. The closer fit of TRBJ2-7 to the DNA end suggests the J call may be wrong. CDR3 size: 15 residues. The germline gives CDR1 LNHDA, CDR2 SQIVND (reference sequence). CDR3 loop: CASSTPGTGSYEQYF. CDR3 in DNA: TGTGCCAGTAGTACCCCCGGGACAGGGTCGTACGAGCAGTACTTC.

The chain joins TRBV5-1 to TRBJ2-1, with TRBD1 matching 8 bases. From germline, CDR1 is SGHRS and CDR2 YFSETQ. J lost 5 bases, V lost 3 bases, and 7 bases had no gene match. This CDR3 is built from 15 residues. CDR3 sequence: CASSSRTGTDNEQFF. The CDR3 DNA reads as TGCGCCAGCAGCTCACGGACAGGGACCGACAATGAGCAGTTCTTC. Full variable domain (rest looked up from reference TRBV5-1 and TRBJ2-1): KAGVTQTPRYLIKTRGQQVTLSCSPISGHRSVSWYQQTPGQGLQFLFEYFSETQRNKGNFPGRFSGRQFSNSRSEMNVSTLELGDSALYLCASSSRTGTDNEQFFGPGTRLTVL.

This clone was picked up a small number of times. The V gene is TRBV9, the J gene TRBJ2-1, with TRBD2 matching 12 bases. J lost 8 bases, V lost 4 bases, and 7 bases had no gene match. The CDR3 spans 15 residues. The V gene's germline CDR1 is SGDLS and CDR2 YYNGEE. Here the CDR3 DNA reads TGTGCCAGCAGCTTTGGACTAGCGGGGAATGATGAGCAGTTCTTC. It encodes CASSFGLAGNDEQFF.

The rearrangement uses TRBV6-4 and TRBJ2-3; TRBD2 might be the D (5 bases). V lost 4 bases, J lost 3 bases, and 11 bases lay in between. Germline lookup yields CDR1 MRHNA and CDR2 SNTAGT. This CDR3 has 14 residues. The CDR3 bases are TGTGCCAGCAGTGTATCGCTAGCAACAGATACGCAGTATTTT. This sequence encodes CASSVSLATDTQYF.